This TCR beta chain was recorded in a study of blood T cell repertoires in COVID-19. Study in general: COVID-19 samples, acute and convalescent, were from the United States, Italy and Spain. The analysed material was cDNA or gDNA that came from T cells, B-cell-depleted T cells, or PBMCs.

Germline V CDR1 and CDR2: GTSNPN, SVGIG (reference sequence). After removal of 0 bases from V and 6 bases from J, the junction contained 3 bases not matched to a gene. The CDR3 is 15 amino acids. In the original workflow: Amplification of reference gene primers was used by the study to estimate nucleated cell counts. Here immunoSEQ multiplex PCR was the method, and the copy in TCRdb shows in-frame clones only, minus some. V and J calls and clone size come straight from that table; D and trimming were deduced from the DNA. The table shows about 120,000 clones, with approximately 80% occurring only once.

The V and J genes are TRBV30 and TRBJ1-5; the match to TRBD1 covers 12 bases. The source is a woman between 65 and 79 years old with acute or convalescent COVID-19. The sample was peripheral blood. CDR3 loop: CAWSVRDRGRQPQHF. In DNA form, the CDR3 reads TGTGCCTGGAGTGTCCGGGACAGGGGGCGTCAGCCCCAGCATTTT. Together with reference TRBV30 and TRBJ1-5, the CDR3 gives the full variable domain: SQTIHQWPATLVQPVGSPLSLECTVEGTSNPNLYWYRQAAGRGLQLLFYSVGIGQISSEVPQNLSASRPQDRQFILSSKKLLLSDSGFYLCAWSVRDRGRQPQHFGDGTRLSIL.